A selection of T cell receptor beta chains follows, all from one sample in a study of graft-versus-host responses after intestinal transplantation. Some clones are missing from TCRdb's copy, which holds only in-frame ones; the method was immunoSEQ multiplex PCR. The sample lists about 97,000 clones, around nine tenths seen once, with about 16% in the top ten. Sequencing used PBMCs, obtained around 450 days after intestinal transplant. The receptors shown here come from a human patient who received an intestinal transplant, so some T cells may come from the graft donor. CDR3s include the opening cysteine and the closing phenylalanine or tryptophan. D genes are given only for firm matches. Not every row has a clone size; where given, it reads once, few, many or a size class.

TRBJ2-1,.,TRBD2,TRBV7-8,TGTGCCAGCAGACGGACTAGCGGGGGGGATGAGCAGTTCTTC,CASRRTSGGDEQFF
TRBJ2-1,.,TRBD2,TRBV6-6,TGTGCCAGCAGCGCCCCTAGCGGAGAAGGGCAGTTCTTC,CASSAPSGEGQFF
TRBJ2-2,.,.,TRBV6-1,TGTGCCAGCAGTGAAGCGCCGGGGTTGAACACCGGGGAGCTGTTTTTT,CASSEAPGLNTGELFF
TRBJ1-1,.,TRBD1,TRBV18,TGTGCCAGCTCACCAGCGGGACAGTCGAACACTGAAGCTTTCTTT,CASSPAGQSNTEAFF
TRBJ1-5,.,.,TRBV25-1,TGTGCCAACGGGCATAGCAATCAGCCCCAGCATTTT,CANGHSNQPQHF
TRBJ1-6,once,.,TRBV19,TGTGCCAGTAGTCCACGACAGTCATTCTATAATTCACCCCTCCACTTT,CASSPRQSFYNSPLHF
TRBJ2-7,.,.,TRBV7-9,TGTGCCAGCAGCTTCTACGGGACGGCCAGCTCCTACGAGCAGTACTTC,CASSFYGTASSYEQYF
TRBJ1-1,.,.,TRBV21-1,TGTGCCAGCAGCAGTCAGGGGGTGGGGGTAACTGAAGCTTTCTTT,CASSSQGVGVTEAFF
TRBJ2-1,.,TRBD1,TRBV5-6,TGTGCCACCCCCCATCGGGCAGGGGGCGCCTACAATGAGCAGTTCTTC,CATPHRAGGAYNEQFF
TRBJ2-3,.,.,TRBV6-1,TGTGCCAGCATGAGGGACAAACTCACAGATACGCAGTATTTT,CASMRDKLTDTQYF
TRBJ1-1,.,TRBD1,TRBV4-1,TGCGCCAGCAGCCGCTGGACAGGGCAGAACACTGAAGCTTTCTTT,CASSRWTGQNTEAFF
TRBJ2-7,.,.,TRBV11-2,TGTGCCAGCAGCTTAGAAGCATCCTACGAGCAGTACTTC,CASSLEASYEQYF
TRBJ2-7,once,TRBD1,TRBV19,TGTGCCAGTAGCGAGGTGGGGACAGGGGCCTACGAGCAGTACTTC,CASSEVGTGAYEQYF
TRBJ1-4,.,.,TRBV5-1,TGCGCCAGCAGCTTGGAGGGAACTAATGAAAAACTGTTTTTT,CASSLEGTNEKLFF
TRBJ2-7,.,.,TRBV10-3,TGTGCCATCAGCTTTCGGGACGGCTCGTACGAGCAGTACTTC,CAISFRDGSYEQYF
TRBJ1-2,.,.,TRBV29-1,TGCAGCGTTAAGGGATCCGGGGGGTACGGCTACACCTTC,CSVKGSGGYGYTF
TRBJ1-6,few,TRBD1,TRBV2,TGTGCCAGCGGACAGGATAATCCCAATTCACCCCTCCACTTT,CASGQDNPNSPLHF
TRBJ1-3,.,TRBD1,TRBV7-9,TGTGCCAGCAGCTTAGGTTCAGGGGGAGCTGGAAACACCATATATTTT,CASSLGSGGAGNTIYF
TRBJ1-2,.,.,TRBV5-6,TGTGCCAGCAGCATACAGGGAAGCTACACCTTC,CASSIQGSYTF
TRBJ1-5,.,.,TRBV4-1,TGCGCCAGCAGCCAGACCTACCTTATTCAGCCCCAGCATTTT,CASSQTYLIQPQHF
TRBJ1-2,.,.,TRBV10-3,TGTGCCACCCGGGTGGGGGAGTACAGCTTCGGCTACACCTTC,CATRVGEYSFGYTF
TRBJ1-1,.,.,TRBV4-1,TGCGCCAGCAGCCACGGGGGTGAAGCTTTCTTT,CASSHGGEAFF
TRBJ2-3,.,.,TRBV10-3,TGTGCCATCACGAAGGGAGTGTTGACGAAAGATACGCAGTATTTT,CAITKGVLTKDTQYF
TRBJ1-6,.,TRBD1,TRBV18,TGTGCCAGCTCACCCGCCCGAGGACAGGGGGCTTCACCCCTCCACTTT,CASSPARGQGASPLHF
TRBJ2-7,.,TRBD1,TRBV11-2,TGTGCCAGCAGCATACAGGGGAAGGACGAGCAGTACTTC,CASSIQGKDEQYF
TRBJ2-1,.,.,TRBV5-4,TGTGCCAGCAGCGGGCTGGTCTCCTACAATGAGCAGTTCTTC,CASSGLVSYNEQFF
TRBJ2-7,.,TRBD1,TRBV6-6,TGTGCCAGCAGTTACGGGACAGGGGTTTACGAGCAGTACTTC,CASSYGTGVYEQYF
TRBJ1-1,.,.,TRBV4-1,TGCGCCAGCAGCCAAGTAGGCGGGCCTGAAGCTTTCTTT,CASSQVGGPEAFF
TRBJ2-5,.,TRBD2,TRBV9,TGTGCCAGCTCCCATGCAGGGAGGGGGACCCAGTACTTC,CASSHAGRGTQYF
TRBJ1-6,few,TRBD1,TRBV6-5,TGTGCCAGTCGACAGGGTTATTATAATTCACCCCTCCACTTT,CASRQGYYNSPLHF
TRBJ2-7,once,.,TRBV9,TGTGCCAGCAGCTCCGGGACCTCATACGAGCAGTACTTC,CASSSGTSYEQYF
TRBJ1-6,once,TRBD1,TRBV4-1,TGCGCCAGCAGCCAGGCGGGACAGGGCCCCTCACCCCTCCACTTT,CASSQAGQGPSPLHF
TRBJ2-7,.,TRBD1,TRBV5-1,TGCGCCAGCAGCCCGGGACAGGGCGGCTACGAGCAGTACTTC,CASSPGQGGYEQYF
TRBJ1-5,.,.,TRBV11-2,TGTGCCAGCAAGATTTACAGGGTCCTTTGCCAGCCCCAGCATTTT,CASKIYRVLCQPQHF
TRBJ1-3,.,.,TRBV1,TGCACCAGCAGCCAAGAGTTTAGGCCACCCGGAAACACCATATATTTT,CTSSQEFRPPGNTIYF
TRBJ1-5,.,TRBD1,TRBV27,TGTGCCAGCAGAGTTTCGACAGGGGATCAGCCCCAGCATTTT,CASRVSTGDQPQHF
TRBJ2-3,.,TRBD2,TRBV11-2,TGTGCCAGCAGCTACATAAGACTAGCGGGGACAGATACGCAGTATTTT,CASSYIRLAGTDTQYF
TRBJ2-2,.,.,TRBV5-1,TGCGCCAGCAGCCCGCCCCTCGCGGGTATCGCCGGGGAGCTGTTTTTT,CASSPPLAGIAGELFF
TRBJ2-2,.,.,TRBV6-4,TGTGCCAGCAGTGATGGGGCCCCCGGGGAGCTGTTTTTT,CASSDGAPGELFF
TRBJ1-1,.,TRBD1,TRBV7-7,TGTGCTAGCAGCCGCGGACAGGGCACTGAAGCTTTCTTT,CASSRGQGTEAFF
TRBJ2-1,.,.,TRBV5-6,TGTGCCAGCAGCTTGCGCAGCTACTCCTACAATGAGCAGTTCTTC,CASSLRSYSYNEQFF
TRBJ1-3,once,.,TRBV10-2,TGCGCCAGCAGGTTATTAGAGGACTCTGGAAACACCATATATTTT,CASRLLEDSGNTIYF
TRBJ2-1,few,TRBD2,TRBV10-3,TGTGCCATCAGTGGAGCGGGGGGGCCCAATGAGCAGTTCTTC,CAISGAGGPNEQFF
TRBJ2-7,.,.,TRBV6-6,TGTGCCAGCAACCGGGATGCTTACTACGAGCAGTACTTC,CASNRDAYYEQYF
TRBJ2-3,.,TRBD2,TRBV10-3,TGTGCCATCAGTCAACTAGCGGGGGCAGATACGCAGTATTTT,CAISQLAGADTQYF
TRBJ2-2,few,.,TRBV5-6,TGTGCCAGCAGCTTGGGATTGGGGACATCGTACACCGGGGAGCTGTTTTTT,CASSLGLGTSYTGELFF
TRBJ2-2,.,.,TRBV11-2,TGTGCCAGCAGCTTACTGACAGCAAACACCGGGGAGCTGTTTTTT,CASSLLTANTGELFF
TRBJ1-6,.,.,TRBV19,TGTGCCAGTAGACGCCCTGGGGACAATTCACCCCTCCACTTT,CASRRPGDNSPLHF